The subject of this entry is one TCR beta chain. Its cognate antigen is unknown. This entry comes from a study of cytomegalovirus exposure and HLA in healthy donors. Study at large: A later analysis reported the 120 or so validation repertoires used the same platform as the approximately 650 first-cohort repertoires.

V lost 4 bases and J lost 5, with 7 bases in between. This CDR3 comprises 12 residues. CDR1 and CDR2 (germline): SGHDT, YYEEEE. Broader study findings: The authors confirmed in vitro that a few CMV-associated chains were specific for CMV antigens. The study put around 180 TCR beta chains on its list as cytomegalovirus-associated. Cytomegalovirus status, reportedly, was diagnosed with high specificity and sensitivity by the classifier.

Sequenced by immunoSEQ multiplex PCR; TCRdb stores in-frame clones only, minus some. The repertoire has some 340,000 clones, roughly nine tenths of them found once; the top ten carry approximately 1.1%. Sequences were obtained from PBMCs. This chain joins TRBV5-6 and TRBJ2-1; no clear D. The sequence derives from a young woman in good health and CMV-seropositive. CDR3 in DNA: TGTGCCAGCAGCCGGGTCGACAATGAGCAGTTCTTC. Its protein product is CASSRVDNEQFF.